This TCR beta chain was profiled in a study of CD8+CD57+ T cells in acquired aplastic anemia. Study at large: Mean yield of DNA from sorted CD4+ and CD8+ cells was approximately 3 ug. General study findings and limits: Patients shared around 31 CD8+ CDR3 sequences with controls.

CDR3 and TCR beta VDJ profiling relied on genomic DNA as the template. TCRdb re-analysed the reads in MiXCR, keeping a single row per CDR3 protein. This repertoire shows 350,000 to 450,000 distinct CDR3 sequences, roughly 64% found once; its top ten account for 3.5% to 4.5%. Germline trimming cut 5 bases from V and 6 bases from J; bases unmatched to any gene: 8. Germline V gene sequence: CDR1 WSHSY, CDR2 SAAADI. CDR3 length: 15 residues. Remarks on this clonotype: Its target is not known.

This receptor was obtained from a human donor in good health, serving as a control. The chain links TRBV10-2 to TRBJ2-7, with 12 positions matching TRBD2. Sequencing was carried out using sorted CD4+, CD8+, or CD8+CD57+ T cells (not recorded which) from PBMCs. DNA for the CDR3: TGCGCCAGCAGTCCTCTAGCGGGGGGGCCTCGCGAGCAGTACTTC. It yields the protein CASSPLAGGPREQYF.